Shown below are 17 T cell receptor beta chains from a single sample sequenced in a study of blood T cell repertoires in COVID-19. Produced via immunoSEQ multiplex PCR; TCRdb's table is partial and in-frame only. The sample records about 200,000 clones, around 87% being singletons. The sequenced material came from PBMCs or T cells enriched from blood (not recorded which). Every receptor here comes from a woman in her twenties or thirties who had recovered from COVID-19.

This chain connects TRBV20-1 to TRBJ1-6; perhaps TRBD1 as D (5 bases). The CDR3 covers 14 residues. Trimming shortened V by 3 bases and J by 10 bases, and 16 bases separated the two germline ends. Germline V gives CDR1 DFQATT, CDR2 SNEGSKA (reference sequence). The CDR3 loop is CSASGGRAGSPLHF. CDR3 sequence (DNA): TGCAGTGCTAGTGGTGGCAGGGCAGGATCACCCCTCCACTTT.

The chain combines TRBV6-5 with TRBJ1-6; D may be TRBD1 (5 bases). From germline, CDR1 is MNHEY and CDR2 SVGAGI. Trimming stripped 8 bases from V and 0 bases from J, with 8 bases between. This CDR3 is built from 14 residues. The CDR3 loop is CASGGISYNSPLHF. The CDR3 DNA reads TGTGCCAGCGGGGGGATCTCCTATAATTCACCCCTCCACTTT.

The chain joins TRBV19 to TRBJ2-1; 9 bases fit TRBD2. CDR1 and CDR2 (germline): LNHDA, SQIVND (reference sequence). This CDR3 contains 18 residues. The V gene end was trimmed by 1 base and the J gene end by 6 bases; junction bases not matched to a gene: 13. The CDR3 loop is CASSIALAGDSRSNEQFF. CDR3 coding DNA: TGTGCCAGTAGTATAGCGTTAGCGGGAGACTCTCGATCCAATGAGCAGTTCTTC.

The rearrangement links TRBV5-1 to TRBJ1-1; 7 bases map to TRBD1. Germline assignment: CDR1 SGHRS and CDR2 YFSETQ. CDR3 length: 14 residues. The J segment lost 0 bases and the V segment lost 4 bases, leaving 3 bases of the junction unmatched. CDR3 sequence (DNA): TGCGCCAGCAGCGTAGGGACAGTGAACACTGAAGCTTTCTTT. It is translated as CASSVGTVNTEAFF.

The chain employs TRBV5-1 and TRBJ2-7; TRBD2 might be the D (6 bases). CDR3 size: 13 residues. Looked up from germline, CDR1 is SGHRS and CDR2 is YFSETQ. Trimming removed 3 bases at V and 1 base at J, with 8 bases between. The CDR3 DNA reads TGCGCCAGCAGCTCGGGACTTTCCTACGAGCAGTACTTC. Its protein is CASSSGLSYEQYF.

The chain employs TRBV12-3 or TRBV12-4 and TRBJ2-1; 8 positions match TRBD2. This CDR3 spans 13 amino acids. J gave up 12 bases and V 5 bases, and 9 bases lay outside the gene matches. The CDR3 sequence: CASSPAGGSGQFF. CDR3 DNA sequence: TGTGCCAGCAGTCCGGCGGGGGGCTCCGGGCAGTTCTTC.

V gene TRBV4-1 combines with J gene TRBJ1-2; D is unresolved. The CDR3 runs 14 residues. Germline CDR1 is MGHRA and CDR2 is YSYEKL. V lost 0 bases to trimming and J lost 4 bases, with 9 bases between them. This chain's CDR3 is CASSQDGRSYGYTF. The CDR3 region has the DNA TGCGCCAGCAGCCAAGATGGGAGGAGCTATGGCTACACCTTC.

Here the CDR3 reads CASSPTGGRYNEQFF. The CDR3 DNA reads as TGTGCCAGCAGCCCGACAGGGGGCCGCTACAATGAGCAGTTCTTC. V is TRBV13 and J is TRBJ2-1; 10 bases fit TRBD1. The CDR3 totals 15 residues. The V segment lost 5 bases and the J segment 3 bases; nucleotides outside the gene matches: 4. The germline gives CDR1 PRHDT, CDR2 FYEKMQ (reference sequence).

CDR3 sequence: CASRGQGNSPLHF. The DNA for the CDR3 is TGTGCCAGCAGGGGACAGGGTAATTCACCCCTCCACTTT. V usage is TRBV6-4 and J usage is TRBJ1-6; TRBD1 matches 9 bases. Germline CDR1 and CDR2: MRHNA and SNTAGT. The CDR3 spans 13 residues. Unmatched junction bases numbered 0, after V lost 6 bases and J lost 6 bases.

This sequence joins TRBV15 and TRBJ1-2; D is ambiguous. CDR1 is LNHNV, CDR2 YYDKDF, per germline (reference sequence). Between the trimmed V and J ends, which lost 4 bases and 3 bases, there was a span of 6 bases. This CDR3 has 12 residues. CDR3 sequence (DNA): TGTGCCACCAGCACAGGCTACTATGGCTACACCTTC. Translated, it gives CATSTGYYGYTF.

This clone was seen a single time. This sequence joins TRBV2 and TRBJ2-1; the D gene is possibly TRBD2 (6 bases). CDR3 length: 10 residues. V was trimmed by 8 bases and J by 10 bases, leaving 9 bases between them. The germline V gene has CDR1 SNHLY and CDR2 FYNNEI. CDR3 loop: CASFSGEQFF. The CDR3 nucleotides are TGTGCCAGCTTTAGCGGAGAGCAGTTCTTC.

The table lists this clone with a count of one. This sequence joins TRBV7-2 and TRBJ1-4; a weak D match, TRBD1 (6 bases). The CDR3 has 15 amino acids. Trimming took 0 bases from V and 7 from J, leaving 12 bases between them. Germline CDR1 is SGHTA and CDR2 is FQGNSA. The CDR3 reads CASSLAGRGGEKLFF. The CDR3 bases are TGTGCCAGCAGCTTAGCGGGCAGGGGTGGTGAAAAACTGTTTTTT.

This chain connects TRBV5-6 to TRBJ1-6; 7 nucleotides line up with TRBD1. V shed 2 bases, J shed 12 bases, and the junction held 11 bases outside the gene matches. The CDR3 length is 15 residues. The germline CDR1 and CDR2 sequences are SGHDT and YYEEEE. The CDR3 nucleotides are TGTGCCAGCAGCTTTGGCGGGACAGCCCGAATACCCCTCCACTTT. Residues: CASSFGGTARIPLHF.

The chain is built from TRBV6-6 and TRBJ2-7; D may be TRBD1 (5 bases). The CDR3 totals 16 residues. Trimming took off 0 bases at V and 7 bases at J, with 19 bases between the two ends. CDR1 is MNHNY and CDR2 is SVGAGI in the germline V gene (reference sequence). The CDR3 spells CASSYSDDSYPLEQYF. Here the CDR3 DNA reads TGTGCCAGCAGTTACTCGGACGACAGCTACCCCCTTGAGCAGTACTTC.

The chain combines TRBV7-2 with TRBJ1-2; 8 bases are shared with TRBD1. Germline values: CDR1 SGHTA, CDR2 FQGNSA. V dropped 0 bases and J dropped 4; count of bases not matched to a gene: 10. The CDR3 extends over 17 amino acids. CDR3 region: CASSLAGAGGSGYGYTF. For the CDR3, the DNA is TGTGCCAGCAGCTTAGCCGGGGCAGGGGGCTCTGGCTATGGCTACACCTTC.

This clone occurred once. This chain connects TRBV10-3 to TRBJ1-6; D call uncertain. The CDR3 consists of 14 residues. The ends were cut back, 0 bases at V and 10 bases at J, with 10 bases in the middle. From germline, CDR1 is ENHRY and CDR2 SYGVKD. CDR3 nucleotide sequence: TGTGCCATCAGTGAGTCCGGGGTTGGGTCACCCCTCCACTTT. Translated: CAISESGVGSPLHF.

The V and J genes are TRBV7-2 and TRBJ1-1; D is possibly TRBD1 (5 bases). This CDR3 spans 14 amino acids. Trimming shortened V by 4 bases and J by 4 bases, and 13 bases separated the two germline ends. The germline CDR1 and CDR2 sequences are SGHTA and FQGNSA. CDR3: CASSSGYSGTEAFF. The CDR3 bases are TGTGCCAGCAGCTCAGGGTATAGCGGCACTGAAGCTTTCTTT.